Described below is a single T cell receptor beta chain sequence and its context. Its matching antigen is unknown. This sample was included in a study of immune evolution from preneoplasia to lung adenocarcinoma. Study-wide results and limits: Clonality was highest in normal lung, lower in later-stage lesions apparently.

Between the mid-2010s and the late 2010s, patients underwent resection in Japan or China. Germline loops: CDR1 SQVTM, CDR2 ANQGSEA. The length of the CDR3 is 16 residues. Trimming took 6 bases from V and 2 from J, leaving 21 bases between them. Some clones are missing from TCRdb's copy, which holds only in-frame ones; the method was immunoSEQ multiplex PCR. The data contain 35,000 to 40,000 clones, roughly 74% of them singletons. The chain uses TRBV29-1 and TRBJ2-3; D is tentatively TRBD1 or TRBD2 (5 bases each). The sequenced sample was FFPE invasive lung adenocarcinoma tissue. The TCR originated in a person aged 55-75 years with lung adenocarcinoma. CDR3 in DNA: TGCAGCGTCATAGGGACGCAATCAATAATCACAGATACGCAGTATTTT. This translates into CSVIGTQSIITDTQYF.